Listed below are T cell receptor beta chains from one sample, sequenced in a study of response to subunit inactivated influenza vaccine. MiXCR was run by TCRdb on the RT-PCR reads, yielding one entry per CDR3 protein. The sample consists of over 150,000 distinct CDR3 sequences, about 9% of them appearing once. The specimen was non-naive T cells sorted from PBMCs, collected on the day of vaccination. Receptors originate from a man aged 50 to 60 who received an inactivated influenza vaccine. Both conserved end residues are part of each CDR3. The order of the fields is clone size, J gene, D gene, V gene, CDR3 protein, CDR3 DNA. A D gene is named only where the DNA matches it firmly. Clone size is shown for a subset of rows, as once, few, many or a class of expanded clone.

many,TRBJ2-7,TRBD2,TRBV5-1,CASSGPGGAGSYEQYF,TGCGCCAGCAGCGGCCCGGGGGGGGCGGGATCCTACGAGCAGTACTTC
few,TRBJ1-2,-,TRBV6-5,CASSYSPGRNNYGYTF,TGTGCCAGCAGTTACTCGCCTGGACGGAATAACTATGGCTACACCTTC
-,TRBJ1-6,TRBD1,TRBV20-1,CSASTAGQYNSPLHF,TGCAGTGCTAGTACTGCGGGACAGTATAATTCACCCCTCCACTTT
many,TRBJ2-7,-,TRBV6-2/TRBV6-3,CASSGTGSFSYEQYF,TGTGCCAGCAGCGGAACAGGAAGCTTCTCCTACGAGCAGTACTTC
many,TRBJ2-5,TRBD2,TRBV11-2,CASSLSSGLQETQYF,TGTGCCAGCAGCTTGAGTAGCGGGCTGCAAGAGACCCAGTACTTC
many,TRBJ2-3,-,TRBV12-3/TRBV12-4,CASSLIRPPSTDTQYF,TGTGCCAGCAGTTTAATCCGGCCCCCTAGCACAGATACGCAGTATTTT
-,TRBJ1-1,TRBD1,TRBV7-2,CASSLMQGASTEAFF,TGTGCCAGCAGCTTAATGCAGGGGGCTTCTACTGAAGCTTTCTTT
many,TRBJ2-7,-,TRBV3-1,CASSQGRSYEQYF,TGTGCCAGCAGCCAAGGTCGAAGCTACGAGCAGTACTTC
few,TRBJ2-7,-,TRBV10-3,CAISESGRTSEEQYF,TGTGCCATCAGTGAGTCCGGACGCACGTCTGAAGAGCAGTACTTC
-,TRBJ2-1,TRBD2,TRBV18,CASSPLETSVEQFF,TGTGCCAGCTCACCACTCGAGACTAGCGTCGAGCAGTTCTTC